The 21 T cell receptor beta chains below come from one sample, sequenced in a study of shared clonotypes between healthy human individuals. Profiled with immunoSEQ multiplex PCR; TCRdb holds only in-frame clones, not every one. Altogether 980,000 or so clones are present, approximately 76% being singletons, with the ten largest covering nearly 1.5%. The source material was memory CD4+ T cells sorted from blood. Subset: CD45RA-negative fraction. Source of these receptors: a man aged 18 to 35 in good health.

This chain's CDR3 is CASKRTGINYGYTF. CDR3 coding DNA: TGTGCCAGCAAGAGGACAGGGATAAACTATGGCTACACCTTC. The rearrangement links TRBV2 to TRBJ1-2; 8 positions agree with TRBD1. With 7 bases clipped from V and 2 bases from J, the junction kept 6 bases outside the gene matches. The CDR3 sequence is 14 residues long. In germline, CDR1 is SNHLY, CDR2 FYNNEI.

This chain links TRBV19 with TRBJ1-5; 8 bases line up with TRBD1. The CDR3 has 15 residues. V trimming: 4 bases; J trimming: 9 bases; junction bases outside the gene matches: 11. The germline V gene encodes CDR1 LNHDA and CDR2 SQIVND (reference sequence). The CDR3 nucleotides read TGTGCCAGTAGTAGAGATTCAGGGGGCTTGGGGCCCCAGCATTTT. This encodes CASSRDSGGLGPQHF.

V gene TRBV6-6 combines with J gene TRBJ2-3, with D possibly being TRBD1 (6 bases). The CDR3 runs to 14 residues. Germline values: CDR1 MNHNY, CDR2 SVGAGI (reference sequence). V lost 8 bases, J lost 0 bases, and 12 bases lay in between. Here the CDR3 reads CASLPGQSTDTQYF. CDR3 sequence (DNA): TGTGCCAGCCTACCGGGACAAAGCACAGATACGCAGTATTTT.

A few counts support this clone. The sample has other DNA sequences that encode this CDR3 too. This sequence joins TRBV10-3 and TRBJ1-1; D remains unclear. Germline V gene sequence: CDR1 ENHRY, CDR2 SYGVKD. Trimming left V 6 bases short and J 5 bases short, with 13 bases between. The CDR3 covers 13 residues. The CDR3 DNA is TGTGCCATCAGGGGCCCAGGCGATACTGAAGCTTTCTTT. This codes for CAIRGPGDTEAFF.

This rearrangement joins TRBV7-3 to TRBJ2-7, with 7 nucleotides matching TRBD2. The CDR3 totals 14 residues. With 0 bases clipped from V and 7 bases from J, the junction kept 6 bases outside the gene matches. Germline CDR1 is SGHTA and CDR2 is FQGTGA. Written as DNA, the CDR3 is TGTGCCAGCAGCTTAACGGGGGGGTCCCTTGAGCAGTACTTC. This encodes CASSLTGGSLEQYF. Supplemented by reference TRBV7-3 and TRBJ2-7, the full variable domain reads GAGVSQTPSNKVTEKGKYVELRCDPISGHTALYWYRQSLGQGPEFLIYFQGTGAADDSGLPNDRFFAVRPEGSVSTLKIQRTERGDSAVYLCASSLTGGSLEQYFGPGTRLTVT.

The CDR3 bases are TGTGCCAGCAGAAGACTAGCGGGGGGTCTTCAAGAGACCCAGTACTTC. The encoded protein is CASRRLAGGLQETQYF. V is TRBV5-5 and J is TRBJ2-5; TRBD2 matches at 13 bases. Germline CDR1 and CDR2: SGHKS and YYEKEE (reference sequence). With 5 bases clipped from V and 2 bases from J, the junction kept 6 bases outside the gene matches. The CDR3 is 16 residues long. The full variable domain, rest sourced from reference TRBV5-5 and TRBJ2-5, is DAGVTQSPTHLIKTRGQQVTLRCSPISGHKSVSWYQQVLGQGPQFIFQYYEKEERGRGNFPDRFSARQFPNYSSELNVNALLLGDSALYLCASRRLAGGLQETQYFGPGTRLLVL.

This rearrangement joins TRBV5-4 to TRBJ2-5; D gene uncertain. CDR3 length: 11 residues. The germline CDR1 and CDR2 sequences are SGHNT and YYREEE (reference sequence). Trimming left V 0 bases short and J 6 bases short, with 3 bases between. CDR3 loop: CASSLGKTQYF. The CDR3 DNA reads TGTGCCAGCAGCTTGGGTAAGACCCAGTACTTC.

The V gene is TRBV6-5, the J gene TRBJ1-2; a weak D match, TRBD1 (5 bases). V shed 5 bases and J shed 8 bases, with 18 bases lying between them. There are 14 residues in the CDR3. Per the germline V gene, CDR1 is MNHEY and CDR2 is SVGAGI. The CDR3 loop is CASSPGGVGWGYTF. As DNA, the CDR3 is TGTGCCAGCAGTCCTGGGGGGGTAGGCTGGGGCTACACCTTC.

V and J are TRBV10-2 and TRBJ2-3; either TRBD1 or TRBD2 may supply D (5 bases each). Trimming took 6 bases from V and 0 from J, leaving 19 bases between them. This CDR3 comprises 17 residues. Germline-derived CDR1 and CDR2 are WSHSY and SAAADI. CDR3 sequence (DNA): TGCGCCAGCAGCTTGGGGGAATTAGCGCCTAGCACAGATACGCAGTATTTT. Translation: CASSLGELAPSTDTQYF.

This clone has more than one count but fewer than ten. The gene calls are TRBV18 and TRBJ1-3; no definite D call. CDR1 is KGHSH, CDR2 LQKENI, per germline. The CDR3 runs to 15 residues. Trimming pared 2 bases from V and 4 bases from J, leaving 12 bases between. The CDR3 loop is CASSPSRNQGNTIYF. The CDR3 bases are TGTGCCAGCTCACCATCCAGAAACCAAGGAAACACCATATATTTT.

The rearrangement joins TRBV5-8 to TRBJ2-2, with 10 nucleotides matching TRBD1. The CDR3 sequence is 15 residues long. Germline lookup yields CDR1 SGHTS and CDR2 YDEGEE. Trimming at V came to 4 bases and at J to 5 bases, leaving 5 bases not matched to a gene. This CDR3 is CASSPGQGKTGELFF. The CDR3 nucleotides read TGTGCCAGCAGCCCGGGACAGGGGAAGACCGGGGAGCTGTTTTTT.

V and J are TRBV5-4 and TRBJ2-2, with D tentatively TRBD2 (6 bases). Germline-derived CDR1 and CDR2 are SGHNT and YYREEE (reference sequence). Trimming removed 5 bases from V and 3 bases from J, with 17 bases in between. The CDR3 consists of 16 residues. The CDR3 region is CASRPAGGIHTGELFF. CDR3 coding DNA: TGTGCCAGCAGGCCCGCCGGGGGAATTCACACCGGGGAGCTGTTTTTT.

The chain's CDR3 is CASMFDSGNTIYF. The CDR3 region has the DNA TGTGCCAGCATGTTCGACTCTGGAAACACCATATATTTT. The rearrangement joins TRBV2 to TRBJ1-3; D is unclear. Germline V gene data show CDR1 as SNHLY and CDR2 as FYNNEI. The CDR3 runs to 13 residues. V was pared by 7 bases and J by 0 bases, with 7 bases between.

This clone was detected ten times or more. The CDR3 reads CASSDGAVGRRNEQFF. CDR3 sequence (DNA): TGTGCCAGCAGTGACGGGGCGGTAGGGAGGCGAAATGAGCAGTTCTTC. The chain has TRBV6-4 and TRBJ2-1; tentatively, D is TRBD2 (6 bases). There are 16 residues in the CDR3. The germline V gene has CDR1 MRHNA and CDR2 SNTAGT. Trimming took 2 bases from V and 7 from J, leaving 18 bases between them.

The chain uses TRBV14 and TRBJ2-3; no reliable D call. The V end lost 0 bases, the J end lost 0 bases, and 4 bases lay between the germline ends. Germline V lookup: CDR1 SGHDN, CDR2 FVKESK. The CDR3 sequence is 14 residues long. Here the CDR3 reads CASSQDGSTDTQYF. The CDR3, as DNA: TGTGCCAGCAGCCAAGATGGAAGCACAGATACGCAGTATTTT.

J is TRBJ2-1 and V is TRBV6-1; D perhaps matches TRBD1 (6 bases). This CDR3 is 14 amino acids long. Germline V gene sequence: CDR1 MNHNS, CDR2 SASEGT. Deletions cut 6 bases from V and 4 bases from J, with 13 bases between. CDR3 sequence: CASRSGTLYNEQFF. CDR3 DNA sequence: TGTGCCAGCAGATCGGGGACACTATACAATGAGCAGTTCTTC.

This clone was seen just once. The J gene is TRBJ2-7, the V gene TRBV5-6; a weak D match, TRBD2 (6 bases). The CDR3 covers 14 residues. Trimming removed 3 bases from V and 3 bases from J, with 13 bases in between. In germline, CDR1 is SGHDT, CDR2 YYEEEE. CDR3 bases: TGTGCCAGCAGCTGGCGGGACGTAGACTACGAGCAGTACTTC. As protein: CASSWRDVDYEQYF.

On this clone itself: The DNA is omitted, as the CDR3 cannot be located on it reliably, and the CDR3 follows TCRdb's listing. The V gene is TRBV29-1, the J gene TRBJ2-1; the table calls TRBD2, which could not be checked here. The CDR3 length equals 15 residues, ends included. The germline V gene has CDR1 SQVTM and CDR2 ANQGSEA. Here the CDR3 reads CSVLPLVAGGSPRFF.

The chain combines TRBV6-1 with TRBJ2-7; the match to TRBD1 covers 12 bases. CDR1 and CDR2 from the germline V gene are MNHNS and SASEGT. This CDR3 spans 14 amino acids. V was pared by 7 bases and J by 7 bases, with 8 bases of the junction left unmatched. The CDR3 region has the DNA TGTGCCAGCAAGATGGGACAGGGGGCGCTTGAGCAGTACTTC. Its protein product is CASKMGQGALEQYF.

The V and J genes are TRBV30 and TRBJ1-2; D gene ambiguous. Germline V gene lookup returns CDR1 GTSNPN and CDR2 SVGIG (reference sequence). The length of the CDR3 is 14 residues. Trimming took off 0 bases at V and 8 bases at J, with 16 bases between the two ends. Here the CDR3 DNA reads TGTGCCTGGAGTGTAATCAGCCCGTCGGAAGGCTACACCTTC. Protein product: CAWSVISPSEGYTF. Together with reference TRBV30 and TRBJ1-2, the CDR3 gives the full variable domain: SQTIHQWPATLVQPVGSPLSLECTVEGTSNPNLYWYRQAAGRGLQLLFYSVGIGQISSEVPQNLSASRPQDRQFILSSKKLLLSDSGFYLCAWSVISPSEGYTFGSGTRLTVV.

This sequence joins TRBV7-3 and TRBJ2-1; D unresolved. The ends were cut back, 5 bases at V and 15 bases at J, with 23 bases in the middle. The V gene's germline CDR1 is SGHTA and CDR2 FQGTGA. This CDR3 comprises 14 residues. The DNA of the CDR3 is TGTGCCAGCAGCCAAGGGAACGACGTCCATGGGTGGTTCTTC. Its translation: CASSQGNDVHGWFF.